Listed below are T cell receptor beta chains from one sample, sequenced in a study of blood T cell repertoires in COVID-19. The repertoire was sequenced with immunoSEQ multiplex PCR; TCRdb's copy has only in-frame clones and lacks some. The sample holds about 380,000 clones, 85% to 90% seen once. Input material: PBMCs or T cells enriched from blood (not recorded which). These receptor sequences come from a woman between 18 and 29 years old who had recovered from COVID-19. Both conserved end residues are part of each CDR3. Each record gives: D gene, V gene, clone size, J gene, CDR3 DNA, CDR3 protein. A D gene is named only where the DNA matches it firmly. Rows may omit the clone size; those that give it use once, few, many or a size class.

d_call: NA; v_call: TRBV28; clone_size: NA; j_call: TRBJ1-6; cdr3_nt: TGTGCCAGCAGTTTTAGGGGTATTAATTCACCCCTCCACTTT; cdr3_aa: CASSFRGINSPLHF
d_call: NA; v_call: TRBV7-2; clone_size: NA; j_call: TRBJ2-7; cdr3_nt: TGTGCCAGCAGCTTCGCGGGTTTCGGCGACGAGCAGTACTTC; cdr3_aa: CASSFAGFGDEQYF
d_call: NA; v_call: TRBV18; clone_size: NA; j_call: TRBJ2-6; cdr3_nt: TGTGCCAGCTTACACGGGGGTGGGGCCAACGTCCTGACTTTC; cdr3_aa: CASLHGGGANVLTF
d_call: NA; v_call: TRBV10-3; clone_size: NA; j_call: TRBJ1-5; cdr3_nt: TGTGCCATCAGTGATGCGGGCAGAGGAAACAATCAGCCCCAGCATTTT; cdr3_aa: CAISDAGRGNNQPQHF
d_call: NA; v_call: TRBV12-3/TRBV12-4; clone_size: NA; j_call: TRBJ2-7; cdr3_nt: TGTGCCAGCAGTTTAGGACAAAACTACGAGCAGTACTTC; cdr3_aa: CASSLGQNYEQYF
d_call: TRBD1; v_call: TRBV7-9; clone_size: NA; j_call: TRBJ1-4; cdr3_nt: TGTGCCAGCAGCTTGGGTGACAGGGGTCCTAATGAAAAACTGTTTTTT; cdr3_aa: CASSLGDRGPNEKLFF
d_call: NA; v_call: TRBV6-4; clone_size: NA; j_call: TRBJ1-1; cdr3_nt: TGTGCCAGCAGTGACCAACCCCAGGGCCTGGGCACTGAAGCTTTCTTT; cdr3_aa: CASSDQPQGLGTEAFF
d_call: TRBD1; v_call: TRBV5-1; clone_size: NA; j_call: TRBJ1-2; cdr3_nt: TGCGCCAGCAGCCCCGGACAGGGGCATGGCTACACCTTC; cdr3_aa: CASSPGQGHGYTF
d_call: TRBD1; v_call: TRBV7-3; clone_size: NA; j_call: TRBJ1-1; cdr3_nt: TGTGCCAGCAGCTCGACAGGGCTGGAAAACACTGAAGCTTTCTTT; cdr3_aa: CASSSTGLENTEAFF
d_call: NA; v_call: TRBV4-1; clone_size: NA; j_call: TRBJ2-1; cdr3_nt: TGCGCCAGCAGTCTACAGGGCAATGAGCAGTTCTTC; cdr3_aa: CASSLQGNEQFF
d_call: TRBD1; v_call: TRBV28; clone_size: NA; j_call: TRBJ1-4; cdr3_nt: TGTGCCAGCAGTTCCCCCACAGGGGGAAGTGAAAAACTGTTTTTT; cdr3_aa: CASSSPTGGSEKLFF
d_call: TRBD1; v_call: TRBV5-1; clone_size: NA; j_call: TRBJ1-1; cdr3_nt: TGCGCCAGCAGCTCCTTCGACAGGGGCGGTAACACTGAAGCTTTCTTT; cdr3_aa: CASSSFDRGGNTEAFF
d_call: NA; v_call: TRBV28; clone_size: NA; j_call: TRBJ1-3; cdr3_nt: TGTGCCAGCATTCACGGGAGAAACACCATATATTTT; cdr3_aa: CASIHGRNTIYF
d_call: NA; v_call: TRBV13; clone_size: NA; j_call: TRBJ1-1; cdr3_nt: TGTGCCAGCAGCTTAGGACAGCCGAACACTGAAGCTTTCTTT; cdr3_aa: CASSLGQPNTEAFF
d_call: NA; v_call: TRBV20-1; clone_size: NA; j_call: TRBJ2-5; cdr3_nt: TGCAGTGCTAGTCCCTCAGTCGGGGTAGAGACCCAGTACTTC; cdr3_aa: CSASPSVGVETQYF
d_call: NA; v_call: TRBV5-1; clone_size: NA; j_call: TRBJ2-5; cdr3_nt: TGCGCCAGCAGCTGGCGGGTTCCAGAGACCCAGTACTTC; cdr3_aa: CASSWRVPETQYF
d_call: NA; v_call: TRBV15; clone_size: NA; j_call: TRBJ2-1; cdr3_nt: TGTGCCACCAGCAGAGATTTGGGGACGGGGGACAATGAGCAGTTCTTC; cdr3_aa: CATSRDLGTGDNEQFF
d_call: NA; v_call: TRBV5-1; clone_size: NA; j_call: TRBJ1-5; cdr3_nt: TGCGCCAGCAGCTTGCTAGGCAGCCCCAATCAGCCCCAGCATTTT; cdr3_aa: CASSLLGSPNQPQHF
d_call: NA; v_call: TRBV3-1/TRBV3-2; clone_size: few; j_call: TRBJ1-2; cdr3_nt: TGTGCCAGCAGCCAAGTTCGAAAGAGGACACCCGATAACTATGGCTACACCTTC; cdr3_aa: CASSQVRKRTPDNYGYTF
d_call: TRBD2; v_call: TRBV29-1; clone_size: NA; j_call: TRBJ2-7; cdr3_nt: TGCAGCGCCGGGGGAGGGGTACACTACGAGCAGTACTTC; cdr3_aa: CSAGGGVHYEQYF
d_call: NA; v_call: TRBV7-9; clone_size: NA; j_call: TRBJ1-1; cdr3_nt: TGTGCCAGCAGCTTAGTTGCGGTGAACACTGAAGCTTTCTTT; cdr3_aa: CASSLVAVNTEAFF
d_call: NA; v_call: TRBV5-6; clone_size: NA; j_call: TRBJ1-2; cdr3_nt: TGTGCCAGCAGCCCAGGGTTTTCTTATCCCTCCTTC; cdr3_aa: CASSPGFSYPSF
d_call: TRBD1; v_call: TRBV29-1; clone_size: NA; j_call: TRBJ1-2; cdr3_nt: TGCAGCGTTCGACAGGGGGCCGGGGGCTACACCTTC; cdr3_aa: CSVRQGAGGYTF